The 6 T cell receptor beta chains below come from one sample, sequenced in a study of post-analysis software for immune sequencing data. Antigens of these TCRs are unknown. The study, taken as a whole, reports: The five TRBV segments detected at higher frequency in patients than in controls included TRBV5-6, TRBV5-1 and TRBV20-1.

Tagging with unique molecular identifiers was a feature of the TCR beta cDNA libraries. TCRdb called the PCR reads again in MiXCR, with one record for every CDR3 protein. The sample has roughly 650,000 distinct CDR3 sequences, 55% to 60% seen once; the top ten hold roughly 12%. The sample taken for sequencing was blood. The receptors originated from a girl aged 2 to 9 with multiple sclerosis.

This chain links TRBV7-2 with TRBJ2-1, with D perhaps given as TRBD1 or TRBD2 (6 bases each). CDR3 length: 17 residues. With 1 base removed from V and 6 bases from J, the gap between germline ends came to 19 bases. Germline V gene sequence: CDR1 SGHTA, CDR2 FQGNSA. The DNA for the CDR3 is TGTGCCAGCAGCTTAGTGGGCGGAGTAGGAGGGGGCAATGAGCAGTTCTTC. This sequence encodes CASSLVGGVGGGNEQFF.

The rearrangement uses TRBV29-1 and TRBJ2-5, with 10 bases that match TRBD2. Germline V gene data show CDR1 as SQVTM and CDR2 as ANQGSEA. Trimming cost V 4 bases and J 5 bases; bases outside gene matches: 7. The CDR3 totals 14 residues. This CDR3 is CSVAQRGGQETQYF. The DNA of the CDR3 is TGCAGCGTTGCACAGCGGGGGGGCCAGGAGACCCAGTACTTC. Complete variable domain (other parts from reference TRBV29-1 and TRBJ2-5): SAVISQKPSRDICQRGTSLTIQCQVDSQVTMMFWYRQQPGQSLTLIATANQGSEATYESGFVIDKFPISRPNLTFSTLTVSNMSPEDSSIYLCSVAQRGGQETQYFGPGTRLLVL.

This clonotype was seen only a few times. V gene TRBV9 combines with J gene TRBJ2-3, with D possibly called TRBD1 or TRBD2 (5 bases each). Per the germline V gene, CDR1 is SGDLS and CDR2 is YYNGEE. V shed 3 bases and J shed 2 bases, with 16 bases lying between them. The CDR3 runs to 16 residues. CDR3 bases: TGTGCCAGCAGCGACCGAGGGGCCGCGGTCACAGATACGCAGTATTTT. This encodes CASSDRGAAVTDTQYF.

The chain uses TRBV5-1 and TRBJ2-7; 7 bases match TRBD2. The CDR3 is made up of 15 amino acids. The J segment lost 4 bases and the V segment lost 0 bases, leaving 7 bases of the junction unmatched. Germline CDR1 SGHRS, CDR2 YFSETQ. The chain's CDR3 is CASSLEGTGLYEQYF. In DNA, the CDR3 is TGCGCCAGCAGCTTGGAGGGGACGGGACTATACGAGCAGTACTTC.

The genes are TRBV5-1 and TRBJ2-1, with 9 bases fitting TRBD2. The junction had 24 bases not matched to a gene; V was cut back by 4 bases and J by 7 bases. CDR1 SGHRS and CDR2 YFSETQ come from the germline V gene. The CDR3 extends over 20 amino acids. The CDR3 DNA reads TGCGCCAGCAGCCCGCTGGGGGGCGGGAGGGCCTCTGGGGTCCCGAATGAGCAGTTCTTC. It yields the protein CASSPLGGGRASGVPNEQFF. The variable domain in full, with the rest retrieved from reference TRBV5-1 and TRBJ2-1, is KAGVTQTPRYLIKTRGQQVTLSCSPISGHRSVSWYQQTPGQGLQFLFEYFSETQRNKGNFPGRFSGRQFSNSRSEMNVSTLELGDSALYLCASSPLGGGRASGVPNEQFFGPGTRLTVL.

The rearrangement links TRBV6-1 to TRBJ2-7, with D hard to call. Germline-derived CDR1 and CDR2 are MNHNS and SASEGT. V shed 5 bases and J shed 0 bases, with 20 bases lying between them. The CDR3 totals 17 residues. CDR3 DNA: TGTGCCAGCAGTCCCAGCTTGGTAGGTGTAAGCTCCTACGAGCAGTACTTC. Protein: CASSPSLVGVSSYEQYF.